The T cell receptor (beta chain) under discussion was sequenced for a study of glioma-infiltrating T cells. Using RNA template, CDR3s of TCR alpha and beta were amplified with iRepertoire arm-PCR. One-step reverse transcription and amplification started from around 100-400 ng of tissue mRNA or PBMC total RNA. TCRdb processed the multiplex PCR reads anew with MiXCR; each CDR3 protein has one entry. Altogether 150,000 or so distinct CDR3 sequences are present, about two fifths being singletons, with the ten largest covering about a fifth. Overall study findings and caveats: Tissue and blood shared very few CDR3 sequences. Gliomas, especially low-grade, showed above-expected tissue-blood divergence; non-neoplastic patients showed below.

The CDR3 length is 15 residues. Germline values: CDR1 MDHEN, CDR2 SYDVKM. After removal of 2 bases from V and 3 bases from J, the junction contained 6 bases not matched to a gene. This clonotype was picked up a small number of times. Antigen unknown. The sequenced material came from glioma tissue, nonneoplastic brain tissue, or PBMCs (not recorded which). The chain uses TRBV28 and TRBJ2-7; TRBD1 matches at 8 bases. This TCR derives from a human donor with low-grade glioma or glioblastoma, undergoing nonglioma brain surgery, or in good health (not recorded which). In nucleotides, the CDR3 is TGTGCCAGCAGTTTACCCTTCACAGGGGGCTACGAGCAGTACTTC. Translated, it gives CASSLPFTGGYEQYF.